The 29 T cell receptor beta chains given below trace back to one sample, sequenced in a study of blood T cell repertoires in COVID-19. Produced via immunoSEQ multiplex PCR; TCRdb's table is partial and in-frame only. Among around 250,000 clones listed, around 83% were seen once. The sample was peripheral blood. These receptors originate from an elderly man with acute or convalescent COVID-19.

The rearrangement links TRBV28 to TRBJ2-5, with a weak D call TRBD2 (5 bases). This CDR3 has 15 residues. The ends were cut back, 3 bases at V and 4 bases at J, with 15 bases in the middle. CDR1 MDHEN and CDR2 SYDVKM come from the germline V gene. CDR3 amino acids: CASSFGVLGRETQYF. The CDR3 DNA sequence: TGTGCCAGCAGTTTTGGAGTACTAGGGCGAGAGACCCAGTACTTC. The variable domain in full, completed from reference TRBV28 and TRBJ2-5, reads DVKVTQSSRYLVKRTGEKVFLECVQDMDHENMFWYRQDPGLGLRLIYFSYDVKMKEKGDIPEGYSVSREKKERFSLILESASTNQTSMYLCASSFGVLGRETQYFGPGTRLLVL.

DNA for the CDR3: TGTGCCAGCAGCTTTGGGGGCCGGACCCTGGGAAACGAAAAACTGTTTTTT. It codes for CASSFGGRTLGNEKLFF. The chain links TRBV5-4 to TRBJ1-4; D may be TRBD1 (6 bases). The CDR3 extends over 17 amino acids. Germline values: CDR1 SGHNT, CDR2 YYREEE (reference sequence). Trimming took off 2 bases at V and 8 bases at J, with 22 bases between the two ends.

V gene TRBV11-2 combines with J gene TRBJ2-1; 11 bases are a match to TRBD2. This CDR3 has 15 residues. V was clipped by 3 bases and J by 8 bases; unmatched bases: 6. The germline V gene has CDR1 SGHAT and CDR2 FQNNGV. DNA of the CDR3: TGTGCCAGCAGCTTCACTAGCGGGAGAGTCGATGAGCAGTTCTTC. Translated: CASSFTSGRVDEQFF.

This clone was counted once. The chain is built from TRBV6-5 and TRBJ2-1; 10 nucleotides match TRBD1. Germline CDR1 MNHEY, CDR2 SVGAGI. The V and J ends lost 0 bases and 8 bases, in that order; junction bases with no gene match: 4. This CDR3 is 15 amino acids long. The CDR3 here is CASSYSRTGGDEQFF. The CDR3 region has the DNA TGTGCCAGCAGTTACTCTCGGACAGGGGGAGATGAGCAGTTCTTC.

This sequence joins TRBV4-1 and TRBJ2-6, with D perhaps matching TRBD2 (6 bases). The CDR3 spans 19 residues. Germline CDR1 MGHRA, CDR2 YSYEKL. The germline V and J ends were trimmed by 4 bases and 0 bases, with 19 bases remaining between them. CDR3 DNA: TGCGCCAGCAGCCCTAACGGGACTCGAGGGTTCTCTGGGGCCAACGTCCTGACTTTC. Protein: CASSPNGTRGFSGANVLTF.

The V call is TRBV7-2, the J call TRBJ2-1; TRBD1 matches 7 bases. The germline V gene encodes CDR1 SGHTA and CDR2 FQGNSA. This CDR3 is built from 14 residues. V shed 1 base and J 9 bases; nucleotides not matched to a gene: 6. CDR3 protein: CASSLVRAGGEQFF. As DNA, the CDR3 is TGTGCCAGCAGCTTAGTTAGGGCAGGGGGTGAGCAGTTCTTC.

The V gene is TRBV7-9, the J gene TRBJ1-1, with a weak D call TRBD1 (6 bases). V was cut by 5 bases and J by 0 bases, with 16 bases left in between. CDR1 SEHNR and CDR2 FQNEAQ come from the germline V gene (reference sequence). There are 16 residues in the CDR3. CDR3 amino acids: CASSPRRGAVNTEAFF. Here the CDR3 DNA reads TGTGCCAGCAGCCCCCGGCGGGGGGCGGTGAACACTGAAGCTTTCTTT. Drawing the rest from reference TRBV7-9 and TRBJ1-1, the complete variable domain is DTGVSQNPRHKITKRGQNVTFRCDPISEHNRLYWYRQTLGQGPEFLTYFQNEAQLEKSRLLSDRFSAERPKGSFSTLEIQRTEQGDSAMYLCASSPRRGAVNTEAFFGQGTRLTVV.

The chain recombines TRBV5-8 with TRBJ2-7; 16 bases match TRBD2. Per the germline V gene, CDR1 is SGHTS and CDR2 is YDEGEE. The CDR3 extends over 17 amino acids. V trimming: 4 bases; J trimming: 2 bases; junction bases outside the gene matches: 6. CDR3 loop: CASSTPGLAGGPYEQYF. As DNA, the CDR3 is TGTGCCAGCAGCACCCCGGGACTAGCGGGAGGGCCCTACGAGCAGTACTTC.

V gene TRBV6-5 combines with J gene TRBJ2-3, with a weak D call TRBD1 (5 bases). The CDR3 is 12 residues long. V lost 7 bases, J lost 6 bases, and 11 bases lay in between. Germline assignment: CDR1 MNHEY and CDR2 SVGAGI. CDR3 loop: CASKAGMDTQYF. Here the CDR3 DNA reads TGTGCCAGCAAGGCAGGGATGGATACGCAGTATTTT.

This clone was counted at least ten times. This chain connects TRBV11-2 to TRBJ2-7, with 11 bases that match TRBD2. Germline V CDR1 and CDR2: SGHAT, FQNNGV. The V and J ends lost 5 bases and 3 bases, in that order; junction bases with no gene match: 3. The CDR3 totals 14 residues. CDR3 loop: CASSPGTSGYEQYF. The CDR3 coding sequence is TGTGCCAGCAGCCCCGGGACTAGCGGCTACGAGCAGTACTTC. Full variable domain (rest looked up from reference TRBV11-2 and TRBJ2-7): EAGVAQSPRYKIIEKRQSVAFWCNPISGHATLYWYQQILGQGPKLLIQFQNNGVVDDSQLPKDRFSAERLKGVDSTLKIQPAKLEDSAVYLCASSPGTSGYEQYFGPGTRLTVT.

The chain uses TRBV11-2 and TRBJ2-1, with TRBD2 as a possible D gene (5 bases). Trimming took 2 bases from V and 7 from J, leaving 15 bases between them. This CDR3 spans 15 amino acids. The V gene's germline CDR1 is SGHAT and CDR2 FQNNGV. In DNA form, the CDR3 reads TGTGCCAGCAGCTTACAAGCGGCGTTAGGGAATGAGCAGTTCTTC. It encodes CASSLQAALGNEQFF.

This clone appeared a single time. The rearrangement joins TRBV11-3 to TRBJ2-1; 9 bases fit TRBD2. Germline CDR1 reads SGHNT; CDR2 reads YENEEA. Unmatched junction bases numbered 11, after V lost 1 base and J lost 7 bases. CDR3 length: 17 amino acids. CDR3 sequence (DNA): TGTGCCAGCAGCTTAGCACGAGCGGGGGGATTAGGTAATGAGCAGTTCTTC. Translation gives CASSLARAGGLGNEQFF.

Regarding this clone: At one of its ends the junction is not consistent with the germline gene, which may arise from a read error. This chain connects TRBV30 to TRBJ2-3, with 10 nucleotides matching TRBD1. Germline lookup yields CDR1 GTSNPN and CDR2 SVGIG (reference sequence). The CDR3 runs 15 residues. The CDR3 DNA reads TGCTCCTGGGGGGACAGGGGACTTAGCACAGATACGCAGTATTTT. Protein sequence: CSWGDRGLSTDTQYF.

The chain combines TRBV5-5 with TRBJ2-7, with 8 bases lining up with TRBD2. The CDR3 covers 15 residues. Germline CDR1 reads SGHKS; CDR2 reads YYEKEE (reference sequence). V trimming: 3 bases; J trimming: 1 base; junction bases outside the gene matches: 6. CDR3 DNA: TGTGCCAGCAGCTCAAAGCGGGGGCTGTCCTACGAGCAGTACTTC. Translated: CASSSKRGLSYEQYF.

This chain joins TRBV5-1 and TRBJ2-1, with D perhaps TRBD2 (6 bases). CDR1 is SGHRS, CDR2 YFSETQ, per germline. This CDR3 region has 13 residues. Trimming removed 3 bases from V and 5 bases from J, with 9 bases in between. The CDR3 region has the DNA TGCGCCAGCAGCTATGGGGGGAACAATGAGCAGTTCTTC. Its translation is CASSYGGNNEQFF.

This chain uses TRBV6-5 with TRBJ2-4, with 10 positions matching TRBD2. This CDR3 has 15 residues. The ends lost 6 bases at V and 7 bases at J; junction bases unmatched: 9. Germline V gene data show CDR1 as MNHEY and CDR2 as SVGAGI. CDR3 sequence reads: CASRTSGGARNIQYF. CDR3 nucleotides: TGTGCCAGCAGAACCAGCGGGGGGGCCAGGAACATTCAGTACTTC.

The V and J genes are TRBV5-5 and TRBJ2-1; the match to TRBD2 covers 9 bases. Germline-derived CDR1 and CDR2 are SGHKS and YYEKEE (reference sequence). Unmatched junction bases numbered 15, after V lost 4 bases and J lost 4 bases. This CDR3 is 18 amino acids long. CDR3 bases: TGTGCCAGCAGCGTAGGACTAGCGCTCATTCTAAGGTACAATGAGCAGTTCTTC. Amino acids: CASSVGLALILRYNEQFF.

This chain uses TRBV4-1 with TRBJ1-2; D is unresolved. Germline CDR1 is MGHRA and CDR2 is YSYEKL. The V gene lost 3 bases and the J gene lost 8 bases, with 19 bases spanning the gap. The CDR3 covers 15 residues. The CDR3 protein is CASSHIEDLPLGYTF. The CDR3 DNA follows: TGCGCCAGCAGCCACATAGAGGACTTACCCCTGGGCTACACCTTC.

V gene TRBV14 combines with J gene TRBJ2-1; 7 nucleotides line up with TRBD1. The CDR3 runs to 14 residues. From germline, CDR1 is SGHDN and CDR2 FVKESK. With 4 bases clipped from V and 3 bases from J, the junction kept 3 bases outside the gene matches. CDR3 region: CASSRTGNYNEQFF. The CDR3, as DNA: TGTGCCAGCAGCCGGACAGGCAACTACAATGAGCAGTTCTTC. Supplemented by reference TRBV14 and TRBJ2-1, the full variable domain reads EAGVTQFPSHSVIEKGQTVTLRCDPISGHDNLYWYRRVMGKEIKFLLHFVKESKQDESGMPNNRFLAERTGGTYSTLKVQPAELEDSGVYFCASSRTGNYNEQFFGPGTRLTVL.

V gene TRBV3-1 (or the pseudogene TRBV3-2) combines with J gene TRBJ2-7; TRBD1 aligns across 9 bases. The junction had 7 bases not matched to a gene; V was cut back by 1 base and J by 3 bases. The CDR3 extends over 16 amino acids. CDR1 LGHDT and CDR2 YNNKEL come from the germline V gene (reference sequence). This CDR3 is CASSQGPPGQGYEQYF. Written as DNA, the CDR3 is TGTGCCAGCAGCCAAGGACCCCCGGGACAGGGCTACGAGCAGTACTTC.

The chain is built from TRBV11-2 and TRBJ1-2; D is ambiguous. Germline CDR1 reads SGHAT; CDR2 reads FQNNGV. The CDR3 extends over 15 amino acids. V shed 2 bases and J shed 6 bases, with 16 bases lying between them. CDR3 sequence: CASSLTVLDYNGYTF. DNA for the CDR3: TGTGCCAGCAGCTTAACGGTCTTAGACTATAATGGCTACACCTTC. Based on the CDR3 plus reference TRBV11-2 and TRBJ1-2, the full variable domain is EAGVAQSPRYKIIEKRQSVAFWCNPISGHATLYWYQQILGQGPKLLIQFQNNGVVDDSQLPKDRFSAERLKGVDSTLKIQPAKLEDSAVYLCASSLTVLDYNGYTFGSGTRLTVV.

This chain links TRBV10-3 with TRBJ1-1; D perhaps matches TRBD1 (6 bases). Germline V gives CDR1 ENHRY, CDR2 SYGVKD. The CDR3 runs to 11 residues. V was cut by 5 bases and J by 11 bases, with 12 bases left in between. The CDR3: CAISMDRLAFF. The CDR3 nucleotides are TGTGCCATCAGTATGGACAGACTTGCTTTCTTT.

The V gene is TRBV7-8, the J gene TRBJ2-5; weak D call: TRBD1 (6 bases). The length of the CDR3 is 13 residues. V lost 8 bases and J lost 5, with 15 bases in between. Germline V gene data show CDR1 as SGHVS and CDR2 as FQNEAQ. This CDR3 reads CASGTRGAETQYF. CDR3 nucleotide sequence: TGTGCCAGCGGCACCAGGGGAGCGGAGACCCAGTACTTC.

V is TRBV5-4 and J is TRBJ2-5; 8 positions match TRBD2. The CDR3 loop spans 14 amino acids. J gave up 4 bases and V 4 bases, and 6 bases lay outside the gene matches. The germline V gene has CDR1 SGHNT and CDR2 YYREEE (reference sequence). The CDR3 loop is CASSPGGDRETQYF. The DNA of the CDR3 is TGTGCCAGCAGCCCGGGGGGGGACCGAGAGACCCAGTACTTC.

V usage is TRBV12-3 or TRBV12-4 and J usage is TRBJ1-2; D is uncertain. Trimming pared 5 bases from V and 4 bases from J, leaving 11 bases between. The CDR3 spans 13 residues. For the CDR3, the DNA is TGTGCCAGCAGTATCTCAGGAATCTATGGCTACACCTTC. This encodes CASSISGIYGYTF.

The genes are TRBV5-1 and TRBJ1-6; D gene uncertain. CDR1 is SGHRS and CDR2 is YFSETQ in the germline V gene. CDR3 length: 15 amino acids. The ends were cut back, 0 bases at V and 7 bases at J, with 11 bases in the middle. The CDR3 protein is CASSLDGAGNSPLHF. DNA of the CDR3: TGCGCCAGCAGCTTGGATGGCGCCGGGAATTCACCCCTCCACTTT. The whole variable domain, filled in from reference TRBV5-1 and TRBJ1-6, reads KAGVTQTPRYLIKTRGQQVTLSCSPISGHRSVSWYQQTPGQGLQFLFEYFSETQRNKGNFPGRFSGRQFSNSRSEMNVSTLELGDSALYLCASSLDGAGNSPLHFGNGTRLTVT.

The V call is TRBV28, the J call TRBJ2-7, with 11 bases matching TRBD2. The V gene's germline CDR1 is MDHEN and CDR2 SYDVKM. Trimming removed 8 bases from V and 0 bases from J; junction bases left unmatched: 9. The CDR3 loop spans 16 amino acids. The CDR3 DNA is TGTGCCAGCCGGCCTAGCGGGAGGACCGACTCCTACGAGCAGTACTTC. Its protein is CASRPSGRTDSYEQYF.

The rearrangement uses TRBV5-4 and TRBJ1-6; D is possibly TRBD1 (6 bases). The V and J ends lost 4 bases and 6 bases respectively, with 11 bases between them. CDR3 length equals 14 residues. Germline V gives CDR1 SGHNT, CDR2 YYREEE (reference sequence). DNA of the CDR3: TGTGCCAGCAGCCTCAAACAGGGTAATTCACCCCTCCACTTT. It is translated as CASSLKQGNSPLHF.

This sequence joins TRBV28 and TRBJ2-5; unclear D gene. V lost 1 base and J lost 5, with 14 bases in between. Germline CDR1 and CDR2: MDHEN and SYDVKM. The CDR3 is made up of 15 amino acids. CDR3 bases: TGTGCCAGCAGTTTATCCAGCGTTACGCGGGAGACCCAGTACTTC. Translating it yields CASSLSSVTRETQYF.